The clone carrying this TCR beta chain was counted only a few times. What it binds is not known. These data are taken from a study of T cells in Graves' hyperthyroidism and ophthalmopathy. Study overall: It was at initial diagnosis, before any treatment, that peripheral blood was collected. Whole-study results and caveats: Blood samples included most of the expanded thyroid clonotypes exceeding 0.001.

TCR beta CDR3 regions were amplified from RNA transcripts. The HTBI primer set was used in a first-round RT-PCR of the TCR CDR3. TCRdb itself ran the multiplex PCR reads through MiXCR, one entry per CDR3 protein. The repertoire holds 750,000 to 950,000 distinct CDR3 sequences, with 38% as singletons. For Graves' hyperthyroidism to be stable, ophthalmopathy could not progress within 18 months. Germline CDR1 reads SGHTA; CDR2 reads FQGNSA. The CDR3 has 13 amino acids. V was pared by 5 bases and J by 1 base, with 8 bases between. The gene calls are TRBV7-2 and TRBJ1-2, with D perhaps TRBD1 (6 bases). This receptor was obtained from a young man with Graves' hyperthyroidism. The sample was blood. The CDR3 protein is CASSTGHNYGYTF. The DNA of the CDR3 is TGTGCCAGCAGCACGGGACATAACTATGGCTACACCTTC.